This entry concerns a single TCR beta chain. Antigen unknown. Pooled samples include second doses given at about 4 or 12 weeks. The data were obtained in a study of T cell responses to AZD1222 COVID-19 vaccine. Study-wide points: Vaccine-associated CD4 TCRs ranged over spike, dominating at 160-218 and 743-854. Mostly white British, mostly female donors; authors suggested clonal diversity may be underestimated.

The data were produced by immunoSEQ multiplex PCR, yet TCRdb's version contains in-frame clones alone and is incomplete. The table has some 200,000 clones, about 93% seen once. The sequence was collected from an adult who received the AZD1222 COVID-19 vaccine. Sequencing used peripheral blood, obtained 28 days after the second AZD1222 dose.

The CDR3 spells CASSSSSGNAFF. Written as DNA, the CDR3 is TGTGCCAGCAGCTCAAGTTCAGGGAACGCTTTCTTT. This chain joins TRBV5-6 and TRBJ1-1; a weak D match, TRBD1 (5 bases). Trimming left V 3 bases short and J 11 bases short, with 14 bases between. The germline CDR1 and CDR2 sequences are SGHDT and YYEEEE. The CDR3 consists of 12 residues. Full variable domain (rest looked up from reference TRBV5-6 and TRBJ1-1): DAGVTQSPTHLIKTRGQQVTLRCSPKSGHDTVSWYQQALGQGPQFIFQYYEEEERQRGNFPDRFSGHQFPNYSSELNVNALLLGDSALYLCASSSSSGNAFFGQGTRLTVV.